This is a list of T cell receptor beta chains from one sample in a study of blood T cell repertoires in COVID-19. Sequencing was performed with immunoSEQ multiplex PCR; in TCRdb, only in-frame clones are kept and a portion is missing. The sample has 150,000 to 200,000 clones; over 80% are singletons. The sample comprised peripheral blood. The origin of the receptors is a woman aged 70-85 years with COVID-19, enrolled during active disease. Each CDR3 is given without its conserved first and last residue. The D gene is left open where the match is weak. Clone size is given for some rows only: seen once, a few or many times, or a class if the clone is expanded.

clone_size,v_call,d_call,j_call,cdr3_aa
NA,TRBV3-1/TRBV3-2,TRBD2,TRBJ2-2,ASSPDLTSGRWLGGELF
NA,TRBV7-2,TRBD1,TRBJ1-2,ASSLRGQGVYGYT
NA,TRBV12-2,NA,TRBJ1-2,ASRSEEWGRLYGYT
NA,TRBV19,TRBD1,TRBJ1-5,ASSITTGILQPQH
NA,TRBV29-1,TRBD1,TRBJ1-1,SVNRGMNTEAF
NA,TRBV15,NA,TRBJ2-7,ATSRVSSGSYEQY
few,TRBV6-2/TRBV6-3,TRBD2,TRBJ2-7,ASSYSTSGRVEYEQY
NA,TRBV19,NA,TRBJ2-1,ASSVGDSYNEQF
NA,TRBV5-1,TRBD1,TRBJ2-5,ASSFSRGQETQY
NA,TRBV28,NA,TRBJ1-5,ASSRLEVVNQPQH
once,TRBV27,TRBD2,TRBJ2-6,ASSFGLAVSGANVLT
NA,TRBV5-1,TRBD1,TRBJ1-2,ASTLAPNRGRGYT
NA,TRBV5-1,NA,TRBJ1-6,ASSLGQGNYNSPLH
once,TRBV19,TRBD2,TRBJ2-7,ASSIGGPGLSYEQY
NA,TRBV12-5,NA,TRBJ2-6,ASGLSSGANVLT
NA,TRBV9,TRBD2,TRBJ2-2,ASSVRTSGLNTGELF
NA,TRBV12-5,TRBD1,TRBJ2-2,ASGDGAGGNTGELF
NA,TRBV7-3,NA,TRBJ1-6,ASSANRESPLH
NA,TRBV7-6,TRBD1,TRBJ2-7,ASSLDRGRAPYEQY
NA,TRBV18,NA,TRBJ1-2,ASSEISGTGANYGYT
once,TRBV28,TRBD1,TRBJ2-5,ASSLRGRGETQY
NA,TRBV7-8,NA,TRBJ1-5,ASSLGSGVNQPQH
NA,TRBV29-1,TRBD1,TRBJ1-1,SAGQAEAF
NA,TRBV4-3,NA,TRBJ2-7,ASSQGTGYEQY
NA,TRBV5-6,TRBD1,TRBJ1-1,ASSAGGGGTEAF
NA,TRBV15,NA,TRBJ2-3,ATSSLREPGTDTQY
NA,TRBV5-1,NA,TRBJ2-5,ASSLKGQTPPQTQY
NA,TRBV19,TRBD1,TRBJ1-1,ASSGNRGPEAF
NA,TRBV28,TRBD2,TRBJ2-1,ASSSGDLGGRREQF
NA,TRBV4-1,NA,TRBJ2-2,ASSQTLLVPGELF
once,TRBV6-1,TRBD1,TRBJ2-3,ASSGWGTGTVHTQY
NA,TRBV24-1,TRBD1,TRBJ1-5,ATSSVDRGYSNQPQH
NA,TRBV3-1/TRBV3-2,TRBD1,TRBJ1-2,ASSRQGVSGYT
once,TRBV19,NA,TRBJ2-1,ASSFFLPSGGAGNEQF